Following are 3 T cell receptor beta chains from one sample sequenced in a study of T cell responses to AZD1222 COVID-19 vaccine. The repertoire was sequenced with immunoSEQ multiplex PCR; TCRdb's copy has only in-frame clones and lacks some. The sample shows about 140,000 clones, under 95% of them seen only once. The source material was peripheral blood, sampled 28 days after the second dose of the MenACWY control vaccine. These receptors were taken from an adult who received the MenACWY meningococcal vaccine as a control.

The CDR3 DNA reads as TGTGCCAGCAACCCGGGACAGGGGGTTGCCTACGAGCAGTACTTC. It specifies CASNPGQGVAYEQYF. The V call is TRBV18, the J call TRBJ2-7; 11 bases map to TRBD1. The germline CDR1 and CDR2 sequences are KGHSH and LQKENI. V trimming: 8 bases; J trimming: 2 bases; junction bases outside the gene matches: 8. This CDR3 contains 15 residues.

This clone was detected only a few times. The V call is TRBV6-1, the J call TRBJ2-1, with D possibly TRBD1 on 5 matching bases. Trimming took off 3 bases at V and 1 base at J, with 10 bases between the two ends. CDR1 and CDR2 (germline): MNHNS, SASEGT. The CDR3 has 15 residues. The CDR3 DNA sequence: TGTGCCAGCAGTGAGGGTTCAGGGTCCTACAATGAGCAGTTCTTC. Translating gives CASSEGSGSYNEQFF.

This clone was seen once. The chain combines TRBV6-5 with TRBJ2-7; D is unclear. CDR3 length equals 15 residues. Trimming removed 2 bases from V and 4 bases from J, with 15 bases in between. Germline CDR1 and CDR2: MNHEY and SVGAGI. The CDR3 sequence: CASSYPQNGRYEQYF. Written as DNA, the CDR3 is TGTGCCAGCAGTTACCCGCAAAACGGAAGATACGAGCAGTACTTC.